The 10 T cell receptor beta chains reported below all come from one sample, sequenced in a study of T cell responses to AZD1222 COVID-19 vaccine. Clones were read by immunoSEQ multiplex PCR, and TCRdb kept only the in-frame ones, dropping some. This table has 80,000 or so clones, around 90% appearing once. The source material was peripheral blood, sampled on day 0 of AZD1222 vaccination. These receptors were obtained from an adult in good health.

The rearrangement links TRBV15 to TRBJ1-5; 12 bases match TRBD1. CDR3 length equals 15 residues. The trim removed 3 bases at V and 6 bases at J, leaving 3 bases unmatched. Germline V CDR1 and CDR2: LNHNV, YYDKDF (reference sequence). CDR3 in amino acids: CATSRPGQGAQPQHF. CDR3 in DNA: TGTGCCACCAGCAGGCCGGGACAGGGGGCTCAGCCCCAGCATTTT.

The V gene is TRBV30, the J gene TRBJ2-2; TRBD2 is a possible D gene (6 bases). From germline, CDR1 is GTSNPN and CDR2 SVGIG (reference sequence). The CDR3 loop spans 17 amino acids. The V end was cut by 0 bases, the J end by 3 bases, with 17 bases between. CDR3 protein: CAWSVPFTSSDTGELFF. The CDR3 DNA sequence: TGTGCCTGGAGTGTGCCCTTTACTAGCTCTGACACCGGGGAGCTGTTTTTT.

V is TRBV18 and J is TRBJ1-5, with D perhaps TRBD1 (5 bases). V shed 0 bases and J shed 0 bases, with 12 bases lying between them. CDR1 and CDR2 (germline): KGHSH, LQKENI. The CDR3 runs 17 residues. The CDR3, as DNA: TGTGCCAGCTCACCACCGGGGACGGCTCCTAGCAATCAGCCCCAGCATTTT. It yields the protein CASSPPGTAPSNQPQHF.

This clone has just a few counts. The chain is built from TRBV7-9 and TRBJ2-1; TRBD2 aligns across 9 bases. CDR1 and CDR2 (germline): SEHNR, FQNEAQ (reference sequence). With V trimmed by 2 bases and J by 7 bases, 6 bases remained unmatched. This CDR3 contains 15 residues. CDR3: CASSLMAGGGNEQFF. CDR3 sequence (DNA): TGTGCCAGCAGCTTAATGGCGGGAGGGGGGAATGAGCAGTTCTTC.

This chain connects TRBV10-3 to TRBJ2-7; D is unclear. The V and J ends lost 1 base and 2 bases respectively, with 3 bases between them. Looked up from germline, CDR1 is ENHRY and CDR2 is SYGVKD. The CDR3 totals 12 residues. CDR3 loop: CAISEFAYEQYF. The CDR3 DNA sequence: TGTGCCATCAGTGAGTTCGCCTACGAGCAGTACTTC.

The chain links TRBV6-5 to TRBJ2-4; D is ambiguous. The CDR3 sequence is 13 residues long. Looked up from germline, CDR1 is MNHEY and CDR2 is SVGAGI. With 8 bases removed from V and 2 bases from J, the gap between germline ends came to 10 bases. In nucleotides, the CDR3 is TGTGCCAGCCAGCGACTTACCAAAAACATTCAGTACTTC. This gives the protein CASQRLTKNIQYF.

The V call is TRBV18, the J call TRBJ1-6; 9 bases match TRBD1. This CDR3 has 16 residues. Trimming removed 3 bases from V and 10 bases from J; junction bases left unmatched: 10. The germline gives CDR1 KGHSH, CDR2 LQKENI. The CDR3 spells CASSPQTGGQGSPLHF. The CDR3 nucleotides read TGTGCCAGCTCACCCCAGACAGGGGGTCAAGGCTCACCCCTCCACTTT.

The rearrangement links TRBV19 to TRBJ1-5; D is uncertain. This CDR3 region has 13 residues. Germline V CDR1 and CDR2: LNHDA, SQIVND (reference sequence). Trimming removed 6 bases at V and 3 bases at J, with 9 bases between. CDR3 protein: CASREQFNQPQHF. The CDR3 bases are TGTGCCAGTAGAGAACAGTTCAATCAGCCCCAGCATTTT.

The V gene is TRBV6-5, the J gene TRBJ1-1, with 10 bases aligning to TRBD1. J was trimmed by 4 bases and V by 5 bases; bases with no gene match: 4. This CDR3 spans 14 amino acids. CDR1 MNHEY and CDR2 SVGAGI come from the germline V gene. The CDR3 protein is CASSPGTGATEAFF. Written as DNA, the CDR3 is TGTGCCAGCAGTCCCGGGACAGGGGCCACTGAAGCTTTCTTT.

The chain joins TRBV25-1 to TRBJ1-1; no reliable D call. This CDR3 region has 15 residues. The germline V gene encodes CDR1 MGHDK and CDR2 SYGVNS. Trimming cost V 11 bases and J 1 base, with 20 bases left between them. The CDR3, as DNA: TGTGCCTCCCAGGCGGTGGGCAGACCGAACACTGAAGCTTTCTTT. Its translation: CASQAVGRPNTEAFF.